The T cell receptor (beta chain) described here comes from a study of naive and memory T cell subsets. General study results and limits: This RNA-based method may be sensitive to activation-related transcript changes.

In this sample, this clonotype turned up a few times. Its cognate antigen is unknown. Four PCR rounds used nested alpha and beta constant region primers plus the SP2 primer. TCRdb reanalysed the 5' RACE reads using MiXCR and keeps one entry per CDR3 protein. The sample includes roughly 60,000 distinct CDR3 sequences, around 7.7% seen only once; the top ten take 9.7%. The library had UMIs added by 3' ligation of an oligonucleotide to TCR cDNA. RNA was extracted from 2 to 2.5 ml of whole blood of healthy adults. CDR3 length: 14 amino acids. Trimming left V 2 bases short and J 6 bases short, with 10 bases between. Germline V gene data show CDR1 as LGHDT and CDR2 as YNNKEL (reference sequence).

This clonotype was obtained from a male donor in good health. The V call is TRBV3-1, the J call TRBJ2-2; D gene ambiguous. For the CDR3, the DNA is TGTGCCAGCAGCCAAATTTTAGGGTCCGGGGAGCTGTTTTTT. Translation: CASSQILGSGELFF.